The rows below give T cell receptor beta chains drawn from one sample of a study of beta chain features in type 1 diabetes. Libraries were prepared by immunoSEQ multiplex PCR; TCRdb keeps only in-frame clonotypes and omits some of them. The sample contains 130,000 or so clones, around 10% of which appear only once. The source material was central memory CD4+ T cells from blood. These TCRs come from a man aged 30-40 years with type 1 diabetes. The CDR3 runs from the conserved cysteine through the conserved F or W. D genes are given only for firm matches. The listing skips clone size in some rows; elsewhere it reads once, few, many or a size class.

V gene,clone size,J gene,D gene,CDR3 protein,CDR3 DNA
TRBV5-1,-,TRBJ2-7,-,CASSPGGAYEQYF,TGCGCCAGCAGCCCTGGAGGGGCCTACGAGCAGTACTTC
TRBV18,-,TRBJ1-2,TRBD1,CASSPSPGQGAGGYTF,TGTGCCAGCTCACCCAGTCCGGGACAGGGGGCAGGTGGCTACACCTTC
TRBV7-2,-,TRBJ1-6,-,CASSPVGLNSPLHF,TGTGCCAGCAGCCCAGTTGGGCTCAATTCACCCCTCCACTTT
TRBV10-3,-,TRBJ2-1,-,CAVGSSTENEQFF,TGTGCCGTCGGATCTTCGACAGAAAATGAGCAGTTCTTC
TRBV5-4,-,TRBJ2-3,TRBD2,CASRVAGSTDTQYF,TGTGCCAGCAGGGTAGCGGGTAGCACAGATACGCAGTATTTT
TRBV5-1,-,TRBJ2-5,-,CASNTGGVQETQYF,TGCGCCAGCAATACCGGCGGGGTACAAGAGACCCAGTACTTC
TRBV6-5,-,TRBJ1-4,TRBD1,CASGTGGEDEKLFF,TGTGCCAGCGGGACAGGGGGCGAGGATGAAAAACTGTTTTTT
TRBV2,few,TRBJ2-1,TRBD2,CASSPLAGQFF,TGTGCCAGCAGTCCCCTAGCGGGGCAGTTCTTC
TRBV5-1,few,TRBJ2-2,-,CASSVQSTGELFF,TGCGCCAGCAGTGTACAGTCCACCGGGGAGCTGTTTTTT
TRBV18,-,TRBJ2-1,TRBD1,CASSPTSDRGREQFF,TGTGCCAGCTCGCCCACCTCCGACAGGGGTCGCGAGCAGTTCTTC
TRBV2,-,TRBJ1-1,-,CASTLVRLNTEAFF,TGTGCCAGCACCCTCGTCAGATTGAACACTGAAGCTTTCTTT
TRBV5-4,-,TRBJ2-3,TRBD2,CASSSGLVGADTQYF,TGTGCCAGCAGCTCAGGACTAGTTGGGGCAGATACGCAGTATTTT
TRBV4-1,-,TRBJ1-2,-,CASSQDRSGPYYGYTF,TGCGCCAGCAGCCAAGATCGTAGCGGTCCGTATTATGGCTACACCTTC
TRBV11-2,-,TRBJ2-5,-,CASSFGAQETQYF,TGTGCCAGCAGCTTTGGGGCCCAAGAGACCCAGTACTTC
TRBV28,few,TRBJ1-2,TRBD1,CASSEGRQGIDYGYTF,TGTGCCAGCAGCGAAGGGAGACAGGGTATAGACTATGGCTACACCTTC
TRBV7-8,-,TRBJ2-5,-,CASSPGGRETQYF,TGTGCCAGCAGCCCGGGGGGCCGGGAGACCCAGTACTTC
TRBV5-4,few,TRBJ1-2,-,CASSLDQGNGYTF,TGTGCCAGCAGCTTGGACCAGGGGAATGGCTACACCTTC
TRBV7-2,-,TRBJ2-1,-,CASSLEGRNEQFF,TGTGCCAGCAGCTTAGAAGGGAGGAATGAGCAGTTCTTC
TRBV4-2,-,TRBJ1-1,TRBD1,CASSPRQGVETEAFF,TGTGCCAGCAGCCCCCGACAGGGTGTTGAAACTGAAGCTTTCTTT
TRBV11-2,few,TRBJ2-3,TRBD2,CASSPTGGGVDTQYF,TGTGCCAGCAGCCCGACGGGAGGGGGAGTGGATACGCAGTATTTT
TRBV6-6,few,TRBJ1-1,-,CASSYPQFTEAFF,TGTGCCAGCAGTTACCCACAGTTCACTGAAGCTTTCTTT
TRBV6-5,-,TRBJ2-7,TRBD1,CASSSGTGFGEQYF,TGTGCCAGCAGTTCCGGGACAGGTTTCGGCGAGCAGTACTTC
TRBV9,few,TRBJ2-1,TRBD2,CASTRLAGGQNEQFF,TGTGCCAGCACGCGTTTGGCGGGGGGGCAGAATGAGCAGTTCTTC
TRBV11-2,few,TRBJ1-3,-,CASSPRTTYTGNTIYF,TGTGCCAGCAGCCCGAGGACAACATATACGGGAAACACCATATATTTT
TRBV7-8,few,TRBJ2-3,TRBD1,CASSGQGVSDTQYF,TGTGCCAGCAGCGGACAGGGGGTCTCAGATACGCAGTATTTT
TRBV7-9,few,TRBJ2-1,-,CASSSTGVNEQFF,TGTGCCAGCAGCTCAACGGGGGTCAATGAGCAGTTCTTC
TRBV5-4,-,TRBJ1-2,TRBD1,CASSPSDRKGGYTF,TGTGCCAGCAGCCCCTCGGACAGGAAAGGTGGCTACACCTTC
TRBV14,-,TRBJ1-2,TRBD1,CASSPRTGEGYTF,TGTGCCAGCAGCCCTCGGACAGGGGAAGGCTACACCTTC
TRBV9,few,TRBJ2-1,TRBD2,CASTGEGGGGYNEQFF,TGTGCCAGCACCGGAGAGGGCGGGGGGGGCTACAATGAGCAGTTCTTC
TRBV5-6,-,TRBJ2-3,TRBD2,CASQRGPTRTDTQYF,TGTGCCTCTCAGCGGGGGCCAACTCGGACAGATACGCAGTATTTT
TRBV9,many,TRBJ2-4,-,CASSVGDGGSGNIQYF,TGTGCCAGCAGCGTGGGGGATGGGGGGAGTGGAAACATTCAGTACTTC
TRBV5-1,-,TRBJ2-3,TRBD2,CASSFGRGIDTQYF,TGCGCCAGCAGCTTCGGGCGGGGGATAGATACGCAGTATTTT
TRBV5-1,-,TRBJ2-2,TRBD1,CASSPTGATGELFF,TGCGCCAGCAGCCCGACAGGGGCCACCGGGGAGCTGTTTTTT
TRBV9,-,TRBJ2-3,TRBD1,CASSVGTSGGSDTQYF,TGTGCCAGCAGCGTAGGTACCTCAGGGGGCTCAGATACGCAGTATTTT
TRBV21-1,-,TRBJ1-1,-,CASSKGGTGGRRAFF,TGTGCCAGCAGCAAAGGTGGGACAGGGGGCAGGAGGGCTTTCTTT
TRBV7-9,few,TRBJ1-2,-,CASSPVTTANYGYTF,TGTGCCAGCAGCCCAGTTACGACAGCTAACTATGGCTACACCTTC
TRBV4-2,-,TRBJ2-3,TRBD2,CASSQDSLAGLLNTQYF,TGTGCCAGCAGCCAAGATTCCCTAGCGGGGTTACTTAATACGCAGTATTTT
TRBV19,-,TRBJ2-5,-,CASKDGVQETQYF,TGTGCCAGTAAAGACGGGGTACAAGAGACCCAGTACTTC
TRBV25-1,few,TRBJ1-1,-,CASSDSRGNTEAFF,TGTGCCAGCAGTGACTCGCGGGGGAACACTGAAGCTTTCTTT
TRBV19,-,TRBJ2-1,-,CASSKWVASGDEQFF,TGTGCCAGTAGTAAATGGGTGGCGTCAGGCGATGAGCAGTTCTTC
TRBV28,few,TRBJ1-5,-,CASSFMYQPQHF,TGTGCCAGCAGTTTTATGTATCAGCCCCAGCATTTT
TRBV4-2,-,TRBJ1-2,-,CASTGGVSYGYTF,TGTGCCAGCACCGGGGGGGTCTCCTATGGCTACACCTTC
TRBV7-9,many,TRBJ2-4,TRBD2,CASSLGAGLAKNIQYF,TGTGCCAGCAGTTTAGGAGCGGGGCTAGCCAAAAACATTCAGTACTTC
TRBV28,many,TRBJ2-1,-,CASSSYSYNEQFF,TGTGCCAGCAGTTCCTACTCCTACAATGAGCAGTTCTTC